This T cell receptor (beta chain) was recovered during a study of tumor and adjacent non-tumor tissue in lung cancer. Study at large: Patients were aged roughly 31 to 76, roughly nine men and 5 women, stage I to III. Each sample yielded 3.9 million or so productive TCRbeta reads on average.

Regarding this clonotype: Antigen specificity is unknown.

The template was RNA from unsorted bulk tissue. The normal lung tissue was taken more than 3 cm from the tumor edge. Chemotherapy-naive patients with new lung cancer underwent thoracic surgery in China, August–November 2014. The CDR3 runs 16 residues. Germline V CDR1 and CDR2: SQVTM, ANQGSEA. Trimming stripped 3 bases from V and 0 bases from J, with 18 bases between. A modified ARM-PCR protocol with three rounds of nested PCR amplified TCRbeta. MiXCR, run by TCRdb on the multiplex PCR reads, gives a single entry per CDR3 protein. The sample has around 50,000 distinct CDR3 sequences; 64% are singletons. Notes on the study in general: In normal lung, the top 100 clones were significantly more dominant than in tumor.

The receptor was isolated from a woman aged 65 to 85 with non-small cell lung cancer. The sample comprised distant non-tumor lung tissue. The chain carries TRBV29-1 and TRBJ2-7; D gene uncertain. The CDR3 protein is CSVDLSESVGSYEQYF. In DNA form, the CDR3 reads TGCAGCGTTGACCTCTCCGAGTCTGTGGGCTCCTACGAGCAGTACTTC.